The next 24 T cell receptor beta chains were all read from a single sample in a study of tissue T cells after allogeneic stem cell transplantation. Data came from immunoSEQ multiplex PCR; TCRdb stores just in-frame clones and leaves some out. The table records under 6,000 clones, around 32% of them present only once. The time point: mouse harvest day 14 after allogeneic transplant. The graft held 10^6 splenic CD5+ T cells and 10^7 T-cell-depleted bone marrow cells. Material for sequencing was skin. The receptors derive from a female BALB/c mouse given C57BL/6 T cells with graft-versus-host disease after an allogeneic hematopoietic cell transplant.

This clone was counted between two and nine times. The listed genes are named as in mouse. The read stops 1 residue short of the end of the CDR3; the missing end is completed from the germline J gene. This chain uses TRBV26 with TRBJ2-7; 13 bases align to TRBD2. Germline loops: CDR1 KGHPV, CDR2 FQNQEV (reference sequence). This CDR3 region has 15 residues. The ends lost 2 bases at V and 6 bases at J; junction bases unmatched: 4. The CDR3 bases that were read are TGTGCCAGCAGTCTGACCGGGACTGGGGGGGTTGAACAGTAC. Its protein is CASSLTGTGGVEQY. The full CDR3 protein is CASSLTGTGGVEQYF.

Remarks on this clone: The gene names given are mouse names. The read is 1 residue too short to cover the CDR3 end, so that end is filled in from the germline J gene. This chain links TRBV4 with TRBJ2-3; weak D call: TRBD1 (6 bases). V dropped 5 bases and J dropped 0 bases, with 9 bases sitting between them. The CDR3 totals 14 residues. Per germline, CDR1 LGHDT and CDR2 YNNKQL (reference sequence). CDR3 residues: CASSLRGSAETLYF. The sequenced part of the CDR3 DNA is TGTGCCAGCAGCCTCAGGGGAAGTGCAGAAACGCTGTAT.

This clone occurred a few times. Mouse gene names and germline throughout. Sequencing ends 1 residue short of the CDR3 end; the germline J gene provides the rest. The rearrangement joins TRBV23 to TRBJ1-1; TRBD1, the D gene given by the table, was not confirmed from the DNA. The V gene's germline CDR1 is KGHTA and CDR2 FQNQQP. This CDR3 has 13 residues. Incomplete CDR3 DNA: TGCTCCAGCAGTCAATCCCAAAACACAGAAGTCTTC. It is translated as CSSSQSQNTEVF. The entire CDR3 protein reads CSSSQSQNTEVFF.

A word on this clone: Genes and germline are mouse. The CDR3: CASSQEGLGLYEQYF. Incomplete CDR3 DNA: TGTGCCAGCAGCCAAGAGGGACTGGGGTTGTATGAACAGTAC. This rearrangement joins TRBV2 to TRBJ2-7; 10 bases are shared with TRBD2. The read ends 1 residue shy of where the CDR3 ends; the end is completed using the germline J gene. This CDR3 region has 15 residues. The germline gives CDR1 LGHNA, CDR2 YSYQKL. Losses at the gene ends were 0 bases for V and 4 bases for J; bases not matched to a gene: 3.

In regard to this clone: Gene names are mouse gene names. The missing CDR3 end, 1 residue past where the read stops, is filled in from the germline J gene. The rearrangement joins TRBV2 to TRBJ2-2; D gene ambiguous. V was clipped by 0 bases and J by 4 bases, with 9 bases between them. The CDR3 contains 15 residues. Germline-derived CDR1 and CDR2 are LGHNA and YSYQKL. CDR3 loop: CASSQDRWATGQLYF. CDR3 DNA, as far as it was read: TGTGCCAGCAGCCAAGATAGGTGGGCCACCGGGCAGCTCTAC. Full variable domain (outside the CDR3, taken from reference TRBV2 and TRBJ2-2): DPKIIQKPKYLVAVTGSEKILICEQYLGHNAMYWYRQSAKKPLEFMFSYSYQKLMDNQTASSRFQPQSSKKNHLDLQITALKPDDSATYFCASSQDRWATGQLYFGEGSKLTVL.

This clone was found a few times. Gene names and germline refer to mouse. The read is 1 residue too short to cover the CDR3 end, so that end is filled in from the germline J gene. This chain uses TRBV23 with TRBJ1-1; TRBD1, as called in the table, went unchecked against the DNA. This CDR3 has 13 amino acids. Germline-derived CDR1 and CDR2 are KGHTA and FQNQQP. Incomplete CDR3 DNA: TGCTCCAGCAGTCCCCGGGACAATACAGAAGTCTTC. Translated, it gives CSSSPRDNTEVF. Given in full, the CDR3 is CSSSPRDNTEVFF.

Comments on this clone: The gene names here belong to mouse. The read ends 1 residue before the CDR3 terminus; that terminus is restored from the germline J gene. The chain links TRBV26 to TRBJ1-5, with TRBD1 as a possible D gene (5 bases). The CDR3 covers 13 residues. V gave up 6 bases and J gave up 1 base, with 7 bases separating them. Germline loops: CDR1 KGHPV, CDR2 FQNQEV (reference sequence). CDR3 amino acids: CASRDTNNQAPLF. The DNA read from the CDR3 is TGTGCCAGCAGGGACACCAACAACCAGGCTCCGCTT.

In regard to this clone: Genes and germline come from the mouse. The read ends 1 residue early relative to the CDR3; the germline J gene fills the gap. The chain employs TRBV3 and TRBJ1-2, with D unclear. CDR1 and CDR2 from the germline V gene are SNHLY and FYNGKV (reference sequence). The V end lost 6 bases, the J end lost 0 bases, and 8 bases lay between the germline ends. This CDR3 region has 13 residues. The CDR3 spells CASRTNANSDYTF. The part of the CDR3 DNA that was read is TGTGCCAGCAGGACAAATGCAAACTCCGACTACACC.

This clone was picked up a small number of times. Gene names are mouse gene names. The read terminates 1 residue ahead of where the CDR3 ends, so the germline J gene completes it. The V call is TRBV26, the J call TRBJ1-4; 12 bases agree with TRBD1. The CDR3 is 15 amino acids. The junction had 2 bases not matched to a gene; V was cut back by 2 bases and J by 7 bases. CDR1 KGHPV and CDR2 FQNQEV come from the germline V gene (reference sequence). The CDR3 reads CASSLGDRGPERLFF. The sequenced CDR3 bases are TGTGCCAGCAGTCTGGGGGACAGGGGGCCCGAAAGATTATTT.

This clone has just a few counts. Here the gene names and germline are mouse. The read stops 1 residue short of the end of the CDR3; the missing end is completed from the germline J gene. V and J are TRBV19 and TRBJ2-4, with TRBD1 identical over 9 bases. Unmatched junction bases numbered 4, after V lost 2 bases and J lost 3 bases. The CDR3 extends over 15 amino acids. Germline V gene sequence: CDR1 FNHDT, CDR2 SITEND (reference sequence). CDR3 sequence reads: CASSMGQGRQNTLYF. CDR3 bases read: TGTGCCAGCAGTATGGGACAGGGTAGGCAAAACACCTTGTAC.

Of note for this clone: The gene names given are mouse names. Coverage ceases 1 residue before the CDR3 finishes, and the germline J gene fills in the end. The V and J genes are TRBV23 and TRBJ2-2; TRBD2, the D gene given by the table, was not confirmed from the DNA. The germline V gene encodes CDR1 KGHTA and CDR2 FQNQQP. This CDR3 has 17 residues. CDR3 DNA (partial): TGCTCCAGCAGTCATTCGAGGTGGGGGGGAAACACCGGGCAGCTCTAC. This gives the protein CSSSHSRWGGNTGQLY. The whole CDR3 is CSSSHSRWGGNTGQLYF.

With respect to this clone: Genes and germline are mouse. Read data end 1 residue before the CDR3 end; the end is taken from the germline J gene. The chain uses TRBV3 and TRBJ2-3, with TRBD2 matching over 8 bases. The CDR3 has 16 amino acids. The germline V gene encodes CDR1 SNHLY and CDR2 FYNGKV (reference sequence). Unmatched junction bases numbered 5, after V lost 3 bases and J lost 0 bases. Incomplete CDR3 DNA: TGTGCCAGCAGCTTTCGACTGGGGAATAGTGCAGAAACGCTGTAT. Its translation is CASSFRLGNSAETLY. The CDR3 reads in full as CASSFRLGNSAETLYF.

In the case of this clone: Gene names and germline refer to mouse. Read sequence stops 1 residue before the CDR3 end, and the germline J gene provides the missing end. V and J are TRBV5 and TRBJ1-1, with TRBD1 matching 9 bases. This CDR3 has 15 residues. J gave up 1 base and V 2 bases, and 2 bases lay outside the gene matches. The germline gives CDR1 LGHNA, CDR2 YNLKQL (reference sequence). CDR3 DNA (partial): TGTGCCAGCAGCCAAACAGGGGGCGGAAACACAGAAGTCTTC. Residues: CASSQTGGGNTEVF. The whole CDR3 protein reads CASSQTGGGNTEVFF.

A few counts support this clone. Mouse germline and gene names are used. The read ends 1 residue before the CDR3 terminus; that terminus is restored from the germline J gene. J is TRBJ2-7 and V is TRBV13-2; 9 nucleotides line up with TRBD2. Trimming cost V 9 bases and J 4 bases; bases outside gene matches: 8. Germline V gene data show CDR1 as NNHNN and CDR2 as SYGAGS (reference sequence). The CDR3 has 13 amino acids. The CDR3 reads CATPGGGGYEQYF. Incomplete CDR3 DNA: TGTGCCACCCCTGGGGGGGGCGGGTATGAACAGTAC.

With respect to this clone: These gene names are mouse names. The CDR3 goes on 1 residue after the read ends, and that part is filled in from the germline J gene. The chain links TRBV4 to TRBJ2-5; 9 positions agree with TRBD2. V dropped 4 bases and J dropped 3; count of bases not matched to a gene: 5. Germline values: CDR1 LGHDT, CDR2 YNNKQL (reference sequence). The CDR3 runs 15 residues. The CDR3 spells CASSSWTGAQDTQYF. The sequenced CDR3 bases are TGTGCCAGCAGCTCCTGGACTGGGGCTCAAGACACCCAGTAC.

Worth noting for this clone: The listed genes are named as in mouse. The read comes to an end 1 residue before the CDR3 does, leaving the germline J gene to fill in the end. The chain links TRBV13-2 to TRBJ2-7; D is uncertain. The V gene lost 6 bases and the J gene lost 0 bases, with 10 bases spanning the gap. The CDR3 contains 13 residues. Germline V CDR1 and CDR2: NNHNN, SYGAGS (reference sequence). The CDR3 DNA, read in part, is TGTGCCAGCGCTCAAAGGAGCTCCTATGAACAGTAC. It codes for CASAQRSSYEQY. The full CDR3 protein reads CASAQRSSYEQYF.

Only a few counts were recorded for this clone. Germline and genes: mouse. Coverage ceases 1 residue before the CDR3 finishes, and the germline J gene fills in the end. The chain is built from TRBV31 and TRBJ2-3; 10 nucleotides agree with TRBD2. CDR3 length: 16 amino acids. The germline V gene encodes CDR1 GKSSPN and CDR2 SITVG. Trimming at V came to 1 base and at J to 0 bases, leaving 4 bases not matched to a gene. The DNA read from the CDR3 is TGTGCCTGGAGTCATCTGGGGGGGCGAAGTGCAGAAACGCTGTAT. This codes for CAWSHLGGRSAETLY. The complete CDR3 protein is CAWSHLGGRSAETLYF.

This clone counts as medium-sized. Gene names are mouse gene names. Coverage ceases 1 residue before the CDR3 finishes, and the germline J gene fills in the end. This rearrangement joins TRBV23 to TRBJ2-3; the table's TRBD2 call for D was not verified on the DNA. This CDR3 has 15 residues. Germline V lookup: CDR1 KGHTA, CDR2 FQNQQP. CDR3: CSSSQSGGRGETLYF. CDR3 DNA, as far as it was read: TGCTCCAGCAGTCAATCTGGGGGGAGGGGAGAAACGCTGTAT.

This clone was counted between two and nine times. Each gene name is a mouse one. The observed sequence ends 1 residue before the CDR3 terminus, with the missing tail filled in from the germline J gene. The V and J genes are TRBV16 and TRBJ2-4; 9 nucleotides agree with TRBD1. CDR1 and CDR2 (germline): SGHSA, FRNQAP. With 5 bases clipped from V and 1 base from J, the junction kept 4 bases outside the gene matches. This CDR3 region has 15 residues. Incomplete CDR3 DNA: TGTGCAAGCAGCCCACAGGGGGCTGGTCAAAACACCTTGTAC. Residues: CASSPQGAGQNTLY. The entire CDR3 protein is CASSPQGAGQNTLYF.

This clone occurred a few times. The gene names here belong to mouse. The read terminates 1 residue before the CDR3 end, so the remaining end is supplied by the germline J gene. The gene calls are TRBV26 and TRBJ1-1, with D possibly being TRBD1 (5 bases). The ends were cut back, 2 bases at V and 3 bases at J, with 7 bases in the middle. The CDR3 contains 13 residues. CDR1 KGHPV and CDR2 FQNQEV come from the germline V gene (reference sequence). CDR3 protein: CASSLGGYTEVFF. The DNA read from the CDR3 is TGTGCCAGCAGTCTGGGGGGATACACAGAAGTCTTC.

In its sample, this clone is medium-sized. Gene names and germline refer to mouse. The CDR3 extends 1 residue past the end of the read, so its final part is completed from the germline J gene. The gene calls are TRBV1 and TRBJ2-7; TRBD1 agrees at 12 bases. The CDR3 runs to 14 residues. The V and J ends lost 3 bases and 6 bases, in that order; junction bases with no gene match: 3. Germline V gives CDR1 NSQYPW, CDR2 LRSPGD (reference sequence). The CDR3 bases that were read are TGCACCTGCAGTGCTCGGGACAGGGGGCTTGAACAGTAC. Translating gives CTCSARDRGLEQY. From start to end, the CDR3 is CTCSARDRGLEQYF.

A remark on this clone: Gene names are mouse gene names. CDR3 DNA (partial): TGTGCCAGCAGTGACCGGGGGGACACCTTGTAC. Translation gives CASSDRGDTLY. The complete CDR3 sequence is CASSDRGDTLYF. The chain links TRBV13-3 to TRBJ2-4; tentatively, D is TRBD2 (6 bases). The read ends 1 residue shy of where the CDR3 ends; the end is completed using the germline J gene. CDR1 and CDR2 (germline): NNHDY, SYVADS. This CDR3 has 12 residues. V shed 2 bases and J shed 7 bases, with 8 bases lying between them.

This clone is termed large. Here the gene names and germline are mouse. With the read ending 1 residue before the CDR3 end, the germline J gene is used to fill in that end. The chain combines TRBV13-1 with TRBJ2-1; D is uncertain. Germline values: CDR1 NSHNY, CDR2 SYGAGN. This CDR3 is 13 amino acids long. V shed 3 bases and J shed 2 bases, with 6 bases lying between them. The CDR3 protein is CASSGQYYAEQFF. The CDR3 DNA, read in part, is TGTGCCAGCAGTGGGCAATACTATGCTGAGCAGTTC.

A remark on this clone: Gene and germline names: mouse. The read comes to an end 1 residue before the CDR3 does, leaving the germline J gene to fill in the end. The chain couples TRBV12-2 to TRBJ1-2, with TRBD1 as a possible D gene (6 bases). Between the trimmed V and J ends, which lost 2 bases and 0 bases, there was a span of 9 bases. Germline V CDR1 and CDR2: SGHLS, HYDKME. The CDR3 spans 14 residues. The part of the CDR3 DNA that was read is TGTGCCAGCTCTCCCGGGACAACAAACTCCGACTACACC. Protein product: CASSPGTTNSDYT. The whole CDR3 sequence reads CASSPGTTNSDYTF.